A selection of T cell receptor beta chains follows, all from one sample in a study of blood T cell repertoires in COVID-19. Clones were read by immunoSEQ multiplex PCR, and TCRdb kept only the in-frame ones, dropping some. The data hold about 120,000 clones, with 87% observed a single time. The material sequenced was peripheral blood. Every receptor here comes from a woman aged 70-85 years with acute or convalescent COVID-19. Both conserved end residues are part of each CDR3. Fields, in order: clone size, CDR3 length, D gene, J gene, V gene, CDR3 protein, CDR3 DNA. A D gene is named only where the DNA matches it firmly. Size tells how often a clone was seen (once, few, many) or the class of an expanded clone, and some rows leave it out.

>few|15|TRBD2|TRBJ2-1|TRBV4-2
CASSQELAGGGEQFF
TGTGCCAGCAGCCAAGAGCTAGCGGGGGGAGGTGAGCAGTTCTTC
>.|14|.|TRBJ1-5|TRBV2
CASSESVGGGPQHF
TGTGCCAGCAGTGAATCCGTCGGGGGGGGGCCCCAGCATTTT
>.|16|TRBD2|TRBJ2-3|TRBV19
CASSLRLAGGTDTQYF
TGTGCCAGTAGTCTTAGACTAGCGGGGGGAACAGATACGCAGTATTTT
>.|13|.|TRBJ1-5|TRBV10-3
CAISGDRYQPQHF
TGTGCCATCAGTGGCGACAGGTATCAGCCCCAGCATTTT
>.|16|TRBD1|TRBJ2-1|TRBV6-6
CASSYDARQGVPEQFF
TGTGCCAGCAGTTACGACGCGAGACAGGGAGTACCTGAGCAGTTCTTC
>once|13|.|TRBJ1-5|TRBV5-6
CASSSRKNQPQHF
TGTGCCAGCAGCTCTAGGAAAAATCAGCCCCAGCATTTT
>once|15|.|TRBJ1-5|TRBV5-6
CASSWRVSRDQPQHF
TGTGCCAGCAGCTGGAGGGTTTCGCGGGATCAGCCCCAGCATTTT
>.|16|.|TRBJ1-3|TRBV21-1
CASSQTPDSSGNTIYF
TGTGCCAGCAGCCAAACCCCGGACAGCTCTGGAAACACCATATATTTT
>.|13|.|TRBJ1-2|TRBV19
CASKGRVNYGYTF
TGTGCCAGTAAGGGCAGGGTAAACTATGGCTACACCTTC
>.|15|TRBD2|TRBJ2-1|TRBV4-1
CASSPTRGLNNEQFF
TGCGCCAGCAGCCCCACCCGGGGACTAAACAATGAGCAGTTCTTC
>.|17|.|TRBJ2-6|TRBV7-8
CASTLSRLASGANVLTF
TGTGCCAGCACCCTCTCACGCCTAGCGTCTGGGGCCAACGTCCTGACTTTC
>.|16|.|TRBJ2-3|TRBV5-4
CASSLAVLESTDTQYF
TGTGCCAGCAGCTTGGCCGTCTTAGAAAGCACAGATACGCAGTATTTT
>few|14|.|TRBJ2-5|TRBV21-1
CANSLGAYEETQYF
TGTGCCAACAGTCTAGGCGCGTACGAGGAGACCCAGTACTTC
>.|15|.|TRBJ1-5|TRBV7-2
CASSPSGYSNQPQHF
TGTGCCAGCAGTCCGTCAGGGTATAGCAATCAGCCCCAGCATTTT
>.|13|.|TRBJ1-5|TRBV12-3/TRBV12-4
CASTGQINQPQHF
TGTGCCAGCACCGGACAGATAAATCAGCCCCAGCATTTT
>.|13|TRBD2|TRBJ2-5|TRBV20-1
CSASTGREETQYF
TGCAGTGCTAGTACCGGGAGGGAAGAGACCCAGTACTTC
>once|18|TRBD1|TRBJ1-4|TRBV19
CASSDRDSPPRGVEKLFF
TGTGCCAGTAGTGACCGGGACAGCCCCCCAAGGGGGGTTGAAAAACTGTTTTTT
>.|16|.|TRBJ1-3|TRBV5-4
CASSLDNTGSGNTIYF
TGTGCCAGCAGCTTGGATAATACAGGTTCTGGAAACACCATATATTTT
>once|14|.|TRBJ2-3|TRBV5-8
CASSWGGATDTQYF
TGTGCCAGCTCCTGGGGGGGGGCCACAGATACGCAGTATTTT
>.|14|TRBD2|TRBJ2-7|TRBV10-1
CASSHGGGMDEQYF
TGCGCCAGCAGCCACGGGGGGGGTATGGACGAGCAGTACTTC
>.|14|.|TRBJ1-3|TRBV19
CASSTHGAGNTIYF
TGTGCCAGTAGTACCCACGGGGCTGGAAACACCATATATTTT
>.|13|.|TRBJ2-5|TRBV6-5
CASSWAPSETQYF
TGTGCCAGCAGTTGGGCCCCGAGTGAGACCCAGTACTTC
>few|16|.|TRBJ2-5|TRBV18
CASSPLARTTQETQYF
TGTGCCAGCTCACCACTAGCGAGGACTACACAAGAGACCCAGTACTTC
>.|15|TRBD2|TRBJ2-3|TRBV7-3
CASSTGLAAQDTQYF
TGTGCCAGCAGCACGGGACTAGCGGCCCAAGATACGCAGTATTTT
>once|12|.|TRBJ1-2|TRBV5-5
CASSLRGLGYTF
TGTGCCAGCAGCTTGAGGGGTCTCGGCTACACCTTC
>.|15|.|TRBJ1-1|TRBV27
CASSGRANGNTEAFF
TGTGCCAGCAGTGGCAGGGCCAACGGGAACACTGAAGCTTTCTTT
>.|15|TRBD1|TRBJ2-1|TRBV10-1
CASSEGTGQGDEQFF
TGCGCCAGCAGTGAGGGTACGGGACAGGGAGATGAGCAGTTCTTC
>once|16|.|TRBJ1-3|TRBV18
CASSPDGSNSGNTIYF
TGTGCCAGCTCACCAGACGGGTCAAACTCTGGAAACACCATATATTTT
>.|15|TRBD2|TRBJ2-5|TRBV5-6
CASSLRSGGAETQYF
TGTGCCAGCAGCTTACGTAGCGGGGGGGCAGAGACCCAGTACTTC
>.|17|TRBD2|TRBJ2-7|TRBV7-2
CASSLIGTTDSFYEQYF
TGTGCCAGCAGCTTGATCGGGACTACCGACTCTTTCTACGAGCAGTACTTC
>.|13|TRBD1|TRBJ1-5|TRBV10-3
CAISRQGGQPQHF
TGTGCCATCAGCCGACAGGGCGGTCAGCCCCAGCATTTT
>.|15|TRBD1|TRBJ2-7|TRBV5-1
CASSLAGTGSTEQYF
TGCGCCAGCAGCTTGGCCGGGACAGGATCTACGGAGCAGTACTTC
>.|11|.|TRBJ2-7|TRBV19
CASRQGHEQYF
TGTGCCAGTAGGCAGGGCCACGAGCAGTACTTC
>.|15|.|TRBJ1-2|TRBV14
CASSQNTGGRQGYTF
TGTGCCAGCAGCCAAAATACGGGGGGGCGTCAAGGCTACACCTTC
>.|14|.|TRBJ2-3|TRBV5-1
CASSPADSTDTQYF
TGCGCCAGCAGCCCCGCGGACAGTACAGATACGCAGTATTTT
>.|14|.|TRBJ1-1|TRBV18
CASSPSSGRWVAFF
TGTGCCAGCTCACCCTCCTCGGGTAGGTGGGTAGCTTTCTTT
>.|15|TRBD1|TRBJ1-3|TRBV28
CASSTYRGLRNTIYF
TGTGCCAGCAGTACCTACAGGGGGCTTAGAAACACCATATATTTT
>once|17|.|TRBJ2-2|TRBV5-1
CASSWDTGTANTGELFF
TGCGCCAGCAGCTGGGACACGGGGACCGCGAACACCGGGGAGCTGTTTTTT
>.|15|.|TRBJ2-1|TRBV5-1
CASSLERIDYNEQFF
TGCGCCAGCAGCTTGGAGAGGATCGACTACAATGAGCAGTTCTTC
>.|12|.|TRBJ1-1|TRBV28
CASTGPFTEAFF
TGTGCCAGTACAGGCCCGTTCACTGAAGCTTTCTTT
>.|16|TRBD1|TRBJ1-6|TRBV7-2
CASSFRDRGSGSPLHF
TGTGCCAGCAGCTTCCGGGACAGGGGATCAGGGTCACCCCTCCACTTT
>.|13|.|TRBJ1-6|TRBV5-1
CASSPGQNSPLHF
TGCGCCAGCAGCCCTGGACAGAATTCACCCCTCCACTTT
>.|13|.|TRBJ2-7|TRBV5-6
CASSFPSSYEQYF
TGTGCCAGCAGCTTCCCTAGCTCCTACGAGCAGTACTTC